A single sample is the source of the 18 T cell receptor beta chains below, sequenced in a study of beta chain features in type 1 diabetes. As every portion of the isolated RNA was reverse transcribed, the sequencing read expressed TCRB transcripts. Libraries were prepared by immunoSEQ multiplex PCR; TCRdb keeps only in-frame clonotypes and omits some of them. The sample lists hundreds of thousands of clones; approximately 15% were seen once. General study results and limits: Type 1 diabetes patients had TCRB CDR3s that were shorter (moderately but significantly so) in all four CD4+ subsets.

Their cognate antigens are unknown. The specimen was naive CD4+ T cells from blood. These receptors all stem from a man aged 18 to 29 with type 1 diabetes.

The V and J genes are TRBV19 and TRBJ1-2; the D is unclear. This CDR3 has 16 amino acids. Deletions cut 3 bases from V and 6 bases from J, with 20 bases between. The germline CDR1 and CDR2 sequences are LNHDA and SQIVND (reference sequence). The CDR3 loop reads CASSIRMRSPRDGYTF. Written as DNA, the CDR3 is TGTGCCAGTAGTATCCGAATGAGGTCCCCTCGGGATGGCTACACCTTC.

The genes are TRBV15 and TRBJ1-2; 9 bases fit TRBD1. The CDR3 runs to 16 residues. The V gene end was trimmed by 0 bases and the J gene end by 10 bases; junction bases not matched to a gene: 12. CDR1 and CDR2 (germline): LNHNV, YYDKDF (reference sequence). The CDR3 is CATSRDVTRTGESYTF. The CDR3 DNA reads as TGTGCCACCAGCAGAGATGTAACACGGACAGGGGAGTCCTACACCTTC. Variable domain in full (rest from reference TRBV15 and TRBJ1-2): DAMVIQNPRYQVTQFGKPVTLSCSQTLNHNVMYWYQQKSSQAPKLLFHYYDKDFNNEADTPDNFQSRRPNTSFCFLDIRSPGLGDTAMYLCATSRDVTRTGESYTFGSGTRLTVV.

This clone occurred a few times. The chain combines TRBV11-2 with TRBJ2-3; no firm D call. This CDR3 is built from 12 residues. Trimming took 7 bases from V and 0 from J, leaving 5 bases between them. Per germline, CDR1 SGHAT and CDR2 FQNNGV. The chain's CDR3 is CASTRSTDTQYF. The CDR3 DNA reads as TGTGCCAGCACTCGGAGCACAGATACGCAGTATTTT.

This clone showed up just a few times. A read error may account for a junction end that differs from germline. This sequence joins TRBV29-1 and TRBJ2-1; D might be TRBD1 (5 bases). Germline V gene data show CDR1 as SQVTM and CDR2 as ANQGSEA. The CDR3 sequence is 13 residues long. CDR3: CSAEPNQGNQQFF. CDR3 DNA sequence: TGCAGCGCCGAACCCAACCAGGGCAATCAGCAGTTCTTC.

This clone was found a few times. The chain is built from TRBV5-1 and TRBJ2-2; 8 bases match TRBD2. J gave up 7 bases and V 4 bases, and 9 bases lay outside the gene matches. CDR3 length equals 15 residues. The germline V gene has CDR1 SGHRS and CDR2 YFSETQ. The CDR3 reads CASSATGTRRGELFF. The CDR3 bases are TGCGCCAGCAGCGCTACCGGGACTAGGCGCGGGGAGCTGTTTTTT.

This clone was observed a single time. The chain links TRBV11-2 to TRBJ2-7; no clear D. V was pared by 1 base and J by 0 bases, with 16 bases between. The germline gives CDR1 SGHAT, CDR2 FQNNGV. The CDR3 extends over 17 amino acids. The CDR3 reads CASSLALGRLSSYEQYF. The CDR3 nucleotides are TGTGCCAGCAGCTTAGCGCTCGGCAGACTTAGCTCCTACGAGCAGTACTTC.

This clone appeared a few times. J is TRBJ1-2 and V is TRBV5-4, with D perhaps matching TRBD1 (6 bases). V lost 4 bases and J 8 bases, leaving 15 bases between the germline ends. Germline lookup yields CDR1 SGHNT and CDR2 YYREEE (reference sequence). The CDR3 covers 13 residues. The CDR3, as DNA: TGTGCCAGCAGCATACAGGGCCTTGAAGGCTACACCTTC. Translating it yields CASSIQGLEGYTF. Supplemented by reference TRBV5-4 and TRBJ1-2, the full variable domain reads ETGVTQSPTHLIKTRGQQVTLRCSSQSGHNTVSWYQQALGQGPQFIFQYYREEENGRGNFPPRFSGLQFPNYSSELNVNALELDDSALYLCASSIQGLEGYTFGSGTRLTVV.

The chain has TRBV27 and TRBJ2-7; D perhaps matches TRBD1 (5 bases). Trimming shortened V by 6 bases and J by 3 bases, and 15 bases separated the two germline ends. Germline values: CDR1 MNHEY, CDR2 SMNVEV (reference sequence). The CDR3 spans 14 residues. The CDR3 DNA reads as TGTGCCAGCAGGCCAGGGAAGGTCCGCTACGAGCAGTACTTC. Its translation: CASRPGKVRYEQYF.

The rearrangement links TRBV5-1 to TRBJ2-1, with 8 positions matching TRBD2. The CDR3 is 15 residues long. Germline V lookup: CDR1 SGHRS, CDR2 YFSETQ. The ends lost 2 bases at V and 6 bases at J; junction bases unmatched: 7. The CDR3 sequence: CASSFTAGGLNEQFF. The CDR3 region has the DNA TGCGCCAGCAGCTTTACGGCGGGAGGCCTCAATGAGCAGTTCTTC.

The chain has TRBV2 and TRBJ2-7; 8 bases line up with TRBD1. With 6 bases clipped from V and 2 bases from J, the junction kept 6 bases outside the gene matches. This CDR3 is 14 amino acids long. CDR1 and CDR2 from the germline V gene are SNHLY and FYNNEI. The DNA of the CDR3 is TGTGCCAGCAGGTCCGGACAGGGCCCCTACGAGCAGTACTTC. Protein: CASRSGQGPYEQYF.

The V and J genes are TRBV11-2 and TRBJ2-7; D ambiguous. The V end lost 1 base, the J end lost 1 base, and 11 bases lay between the germline ends. The CDR3 totals 15 residues. In germline, CDR1 is SGHAT, CDR2 FQNNGV. The CDR3 protein is CASSLGLRSSYEQYF. The CDR3 region has the DNA TGTGCCAGCAGCTTAGGTCTCCGGTCATCCTACGAGCAGTACTTC.

A few counts support this clone. The CDR3 coding sequence is TGTGCCAGCAGCTTGGGAGACTATACGCAGTATTTT. It codes for CASSLGDYTQYF. The chain has TRBV5-6 and TRBJ2-3; D is uncertain. Germline values: CDR1 SGHDT, CDR2 YYEEEE. The V end was cut by 0 bases, the J end by 7 bases, with 6 bases between. The CDR3 contains 12 residues.

V gene TRBV7-2 combines with J gene TRBJ1-4; D may be TRBD1 (5 bases). Germline loops: CDR1 SGHTA, CDR2 FQGNSA. CDR3 size: 13 residues. The V gene lost 4 bases and the J gene lost 6 bases, with 9 bases spanning the gap. As DNA, the CDR3 is TGTGCCAGCAGCTCTGGGGGGGATGAAAAACTGTTTTTT. Amino acid sequence: CASSSGGDEKLFF.

There are a few counts of this clone. The chain couples TRBV29-1 to TRBJ2-7, with 11 nucleotides matching TRBD2. The ends lost 6 bases at V and 2 bases at J; junction bases unmatched: 12. CDR1 is SQVTM and CDR2 is ANQGSEA in the germline V gene. This CDR3 is built from 16 residues. CDR3 residues: CSVSVAGGQKAYEQYF. The DNA of the CDR3 is TGCAGCGTGAGCGTAGCGGGGGGGCAGAAAGCCTACGAGCAGTACTTC.

The chain has TRBV29-1 and TRBJ2-7; 8 nucleotides match TRBD2. This CDR3 is 13 amino acids long. Trimming cost V 3 bases and J 5 bases; bases outside gene matches: 6. In germline, CDR1 is SQVTM, CDR2 ANQGSEA. Here the CDR3 DNA reads TGCAGCGTTGAGTGGGCGGGAGGCGACGAGCAGTACTTC. Protein sequence: CSVEWAGGDEQYF.

The chain couples TRBV5-1 to TRBJ2-1; 9 bases line up with TRBD2. Germline assignment: CDR1 SGHRS and CDR2 YFSETQ. Trimming cost V 2 bases and J 9 bases; bases outside gene matches: 9. The CDR3 covers 15 residues. The CDR3 DNA reads TGCGCCAGCAGCTTCGGCGGGAGGGTGTTCGGTGAGCAGTTCTTC. It is translated as CASSFGGRVFGEQFF.

This clone was counted a few times. The V and J genes are TRBV2 and TRBJ2-5; unclear D gene. Germline values: CDR1 SNHLY, CDR2 FYNNEI. V lost 8 bases and J lost 1, with 5 bases in between. The CDR3 runs 11 residues. CDR3 residues: CASRVQETQYF. The CDR3 nucleotides read TGTGCCAGCCGGGTCCAAGAGACCCAGTACTTC.

A few counts support this clone. The rearrangement joins TRBV30 to TRBJ2-2, with 7 bases lining up with TRBD1. CDR1 is GTSNPN and CDR2 is SVGIG in the germline V gene (reference sequence). The junction had 10 bases not matched to a gene; V was cut back by 3 bases and J by 6 bases. This CDR3 comprises 15 residues. DNA of the CDR3: TGTGCCTGGAGAACCCGAGGACAGGTCTCCGGGGAGCTGTTTTTT. This sequence encodes CAWRTRGQVSGELFF. Based on the CDR3 plus reference TRBV30 and TRBJ2-2, the full variable domain is SQTIHQWPATLVQPVGSPLSLECTVEGTSNPNLYWYRQAAGRGLQLLFYSVGIGQISSEVPQNLSASRPQDRQFILSSKKLLLSDSGFYLCAWRTRGQVSGELFFGEGSRLTVL.